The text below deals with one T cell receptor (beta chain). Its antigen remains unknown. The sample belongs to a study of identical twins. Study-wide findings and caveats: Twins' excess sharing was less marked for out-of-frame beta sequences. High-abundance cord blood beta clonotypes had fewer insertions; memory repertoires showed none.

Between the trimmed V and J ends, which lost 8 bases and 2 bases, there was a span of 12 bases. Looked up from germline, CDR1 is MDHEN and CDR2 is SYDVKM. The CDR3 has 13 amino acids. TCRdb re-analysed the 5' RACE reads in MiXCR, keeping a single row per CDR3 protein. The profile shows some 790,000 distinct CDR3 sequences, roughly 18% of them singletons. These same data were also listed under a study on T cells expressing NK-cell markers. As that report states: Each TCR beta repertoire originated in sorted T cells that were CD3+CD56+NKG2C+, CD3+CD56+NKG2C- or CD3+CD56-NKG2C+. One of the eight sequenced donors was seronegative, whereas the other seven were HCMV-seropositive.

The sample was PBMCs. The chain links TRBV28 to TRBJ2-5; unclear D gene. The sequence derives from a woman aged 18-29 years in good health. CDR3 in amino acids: CASLGQSQETQYF. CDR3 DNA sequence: TGTGCCAGCCTCGGGCAATCTCAAGAGACCCAGTACTTC.